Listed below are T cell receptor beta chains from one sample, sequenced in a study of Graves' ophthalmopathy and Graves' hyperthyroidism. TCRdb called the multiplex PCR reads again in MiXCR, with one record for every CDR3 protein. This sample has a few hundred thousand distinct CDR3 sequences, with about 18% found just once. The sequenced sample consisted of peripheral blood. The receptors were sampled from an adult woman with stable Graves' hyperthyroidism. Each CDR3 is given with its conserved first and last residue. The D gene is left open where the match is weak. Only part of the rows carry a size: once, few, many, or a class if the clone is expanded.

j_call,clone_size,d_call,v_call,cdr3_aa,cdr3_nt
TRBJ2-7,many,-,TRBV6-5,CASSLPGRNYEQYF,TGTGCCAGCAGTTTACCGGGACGTAACTACGAGCAGTACTTC
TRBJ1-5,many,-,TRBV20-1,CSASLGWGNQPQHF,TGCAGTGCTAGTCTCGGCTGGGGCAATCAGCCCCAGCATTTT
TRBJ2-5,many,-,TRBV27,CASRNYGGETQYF,TGTGCCAGCAGGAACTACGGGGGTGAGACCCAGTACTTC
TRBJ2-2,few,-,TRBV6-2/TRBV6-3,CASSYSYRNTGELFF,TGTGCCAGCAGTTACTCGTACAGAAACACCGGGGAGCTGTTTTTT
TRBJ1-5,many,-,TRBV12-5,CASGLVPASNQPQHF,TGTGCTAGTGGTTTGGTACCGGCTAGCAATCAGCCCCAGCATTTT
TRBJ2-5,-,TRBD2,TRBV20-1,CSAREGGRETQYF,TGCAGTGCTAGAGAGGGCGGGAGAGAGACCCAGTACTTC
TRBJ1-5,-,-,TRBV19,CASSKMKGLGNQPQHF,TGTGCCAGTAGTAAGATGAAGGGTTTGGGCAATCAGCCCCAGCATTTT
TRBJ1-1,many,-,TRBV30,CAWSVPGLWSAFF,TGTGCCTGGAGTGTACCGGGACTGTGGTCGGCTTTCTTT
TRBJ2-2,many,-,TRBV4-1,CASSQGSNTGELFF,TGTGCCAGCAGCCAGGGGTCGAACACCGGGGAGCTGTTTTTT
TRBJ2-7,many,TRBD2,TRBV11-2,CASSSIAGGPEQYF,TGTGCCAGCAGCTCAATAGCGGGAGGTCCCGAGCAGTACTTC
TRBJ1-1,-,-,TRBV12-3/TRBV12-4,CASRDSGDTEAFF,TGTGCCAGCAGGGACTCGGGGGACACTGAAGCTTTCTTT
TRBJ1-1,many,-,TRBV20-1,CSANGQVGEAFF,TGCAGTGCTAACGGGCAGGTCGGAGAAGCTTTCTTT
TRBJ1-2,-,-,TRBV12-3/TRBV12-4,CASSPDSYNYGYTF,TGTGCCAGCAGCCCGGACAGTTATAACTATGGCTACACCTTC
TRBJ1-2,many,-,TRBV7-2,CASSFGGSQGYTF,TGTGCCAGCAGCTTTGGGGGTTCACAAGGCTACACCTTC
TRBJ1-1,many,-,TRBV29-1,CSVRKDGNTEAFF,TGCAGCGTCAGAAAGGACGGGAACACTGAAGCTTTCTTT
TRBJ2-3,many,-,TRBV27,CASSLLALSTDTQYF,TGTGCCAGCAGTTTATTAGCCCTCAGCACAGATACGCAGTATTTT
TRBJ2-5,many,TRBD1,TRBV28,CASSTRQGGDRETQYF,TGTGCCAGCAGCACACGACAGGGCGGTGATAGGGAGACCCAGTACTTC
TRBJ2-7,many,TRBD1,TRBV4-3,CASSRKQGARGEQYF,TGCGCCAGCAGCCGAAAACAGGGGGCCCGGGGGGAGCAGTACTTC
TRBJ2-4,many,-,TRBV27,CASSSSGIENIKYF,TGTGCCAGCAGTTCTTCAGGGATCGAAAACATTAAGTACTTC
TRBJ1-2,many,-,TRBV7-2,CASSLDSGLFGYTF,TGTGCCAGCAGCTTGGACAGCGGGCTCTTTGGCTACACCTTC
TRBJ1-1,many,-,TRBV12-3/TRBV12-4,CASSLGGNNRRNSEAFF,TGTGCCAGCAGTTTAGGGGGTAATAACAGGAGGAACAGTGAAGCTTTCTTT
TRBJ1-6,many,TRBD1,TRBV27,CASSRRTGENSPLHF,TGTGCCAGCTCGAGGAGGACAGGGGAGAATTCACCCCTCCACTTT
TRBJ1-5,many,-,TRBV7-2,CASSLDGALNQPQHF,TGTGCCAGCAGCTTGGATGGGGCACTCAATCAGCCCCAGCATTTT
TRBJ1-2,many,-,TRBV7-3,CASSLYVSDRDPGDYGYTF,TGTGCCAGCAGCTTATACGTCTCGGATAGGGACCCCGGGGACTATGGCTACACCTTC
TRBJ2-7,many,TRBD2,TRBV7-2,CASCETSGSSYEQYF,TGTGCCAGCTGCGAGACTAGCGGATCCTCCTACGAGCAGTACTTC
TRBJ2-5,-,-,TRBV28,CASRGGMETQYF,TGTGCCAGCAGGGGGGGAATGGAGACCCAGTACTTC
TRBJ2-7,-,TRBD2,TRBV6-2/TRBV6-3,CASSYQRGPRYEQYF,TGTGCCAGCAGTTATCAGCGGGGGCCTCGCTACGAGCAGTACTTC
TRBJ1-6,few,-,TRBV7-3,CASSLQGPYNSPLHF,TGTGCCAGCAGCCTTCAGGGGCCCTATAATTCACCCCTCCACTTT
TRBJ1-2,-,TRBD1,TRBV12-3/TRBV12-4,CASSYRDRGNGYTF,TGTGCCAGCAGTTATCGGGACAGGGGCAATGGCTACACCTTC
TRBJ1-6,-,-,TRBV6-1,CASSGPGFDNSPLHF,TGTGCCAGCAGTGGACCAGGGTTCGATAATTCACCCCTCCACTTT
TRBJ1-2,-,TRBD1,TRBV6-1,CAGSRQGTVDGYTF,TGTGCCGGCAGTAGACAGGGGACCGTGGATGGCTACACCTTC
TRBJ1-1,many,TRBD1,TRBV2,CASVYGTVSEAFF,TGTGCCAGCGTATATGGGACAGTGAGTGAAGCTTTCTTT
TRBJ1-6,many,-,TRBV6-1,CASQRTISSPLHF,TGTGCCAGCCAGAGGACAATCAGTTCACCCCTCCACTTT